This T cell receptor beta chain was profiled in a study of cytomegalovirus exposure and HLA in healthy donors. Whole-study results and caveats: Per a later analysis, about 17,000 TCR beta sequences showed association with HLA alleles at 0.05 false discovery rate.

The V gene's germline CDR1 is SQVTM and CDR2 ANQGSEA. Trimming removed 6 bases from V and 3 bases from J; junction bases left unmatched: 9. The CDR3 covers 14 residues. PCR primers comprised 60 Vbeta and 13 Jbeta primers. Data came from immunoSEQ multiplex PCR; TCRdb stores just in-frame clones and leaves some out. The sample includes 170,000 or so clones, over 75% of them seen just once. With regard to this clone: Its antigen is not known.

The origin of this receptor is a woman in her twenties or thirties in good health and CMV-seronegative. The sequencing input was PBMCs. This chain uses TRBV29-1 with TRBJ1-1, with 8 bases fitting TRBD1. CDR3 nucleotides: TGCAGCGTAAAGACAGGGGCCTCGGACACTGAAGCTTTCTTT. This translates into CSVKTGASDTEAFF.